This TCR beta chain stems from a study of PD-L1 blockade in urothelial cancer. General study points: At the 3-week point, tumor-associated blood clones expanded more in durable-benefit patients.

Time point defined: peripheral blood 6 weeks after treatment start. Concerning this clone: Its antigen is as yet unknown.

The CDR3 has 14 amino acids. Trimming pared 6 bases from V and 4 bases from J, leaving 15 bases between. Germline V gene lookup returns CDR1 MDHEN and CDR2 SYDVKM. Profiling relied on immunoSEQ multiplex PCR, and the TCRdb table lists in-frame clones only, not all of them. The sample gives 120,000 or so clones, about 82% of which show up once; 2% to 3% is in the top ten. Sequencing was performed on PBMCs, taken around atezolizumab (anti-PD-L1) treatment. This rearrangement joins TRBV28 to TRBJ1-1; D gene uncertain. The clonotype originates from a man in his fifties or sixties with urothelial cancer. In DNA, the CDR3 is TGTGCCAGCAGACCGCCGAGGCGCATCACTGAAGCTTTCTTT. Translating gives CASRPPRRITEAFF.